This T cell receptor (beta chain) was identified in a study of T cells in Graves' hyperthyroidism and ophthalmopathy. The investigators amplified TCR beta CDR3 regions from RNA transcripts. TCR CDR3 underwent first-round RT-PCR with the HTBI primer set. TCRdb re-derived calls from the multiplex PCR reads in MiXCR, one entry per CDR3 protein. The sample has hundreds of thousands of distinct CDR3 sequences; 20% to 30% are singletons. V lost 0 bases, J lost 5 bases, and 10 bases lay in between. This CDR3 spans 14 amino acids. Looked up from germline, CDR1 is SGHVS and CDR2 is FNYEAQ. This clonotype was sampled from a middle-aged man with Graves' hyperthyroidism. The rearrangement links TRBV7-6 to TRBJ2-5; a possible D gene is TRBD2 (6 bases). The source material was blood. The CDR3 is CASSLAGGMETQYF. DNA for the CDR3: TGTGCCAGCAGCTTAGCTGGGGGGATGGAGACCCAGTACTTC.